Sequencing of this TCR beta chain was carried out in a study of cytomegalovirus exposure and HLA in healthy donors. Study-level results: HLA allele associations emerged for about 16,000 TCR beta sequences in a later analysis, at 0.05 false discovery rate. Common viral pathogens were later found to be apparently linked to several of the most significant clusters. Later analysis found that TCR beta chains associated with HLA were more clonally expanded than other, equally common chains.

Points on this clone: Its antigen is undetermined.

60 Vbeta and 13 Jbeta primers were used in PCR. Produced via immunoSEQ multiplex PCR; TCRdb's table is partial and in-frame only. Of 150,000 to 200,000 clones listed, 77% are singletons. The TCR sequence derives from a young woman in good health and CMV-seronegative. The specimen was PBMCs.

The CDR3 DNA is TGTGCCAGCAGTGAAGCGGGCAGGGCAGAGGCCGATGAGCAGTTCTTC. It codes for CASSEAGRAEADEQFF. V gene TRBV6-1 combines with J gene TRBJ2-1; possible D gene TRBD1, 5 bases. Germline CDR1 and CDR2: MNHNS and SASEGT. The V end lost 0 bases, the J end lost 8 bases, and 17 bases lay between the germline ends. The CDR3 consists of 16 residues.